The clone carrying this T cell receptor beta chain has more than one count but fewer than ten. This sample is drawn from a study of blood T cell repertoires in COVID-19. Across the whole study: Donors in the United States, Italy and Spain gave samples during acute or convalescent COVID-19. PBMCs, B-cell-depleted T cells, or T cells were the source of the cDNA or gDNA that made up the material.

How the authors handled the data: How many nucleated cells were present was estimated from reference gene primer amplification. Sequenced by immunoSEQ multiplex PCR; TCRdb stores in-frame clones only, minus some. V, J and clone size were drawn from that table, and D and trimming were deduced from the DNA. Altogether approximately 230,000 clones are present, 87% being singletons, with the ten largest covering 3% to 3.5%. V gave up 1 base and J gave up 4 bases, with 8 bases separating them. Germline assignment: CDR1 MDHEN and CDR2 SYDVKM. This CDR3 contains 13 residues. Input material: peripheral blood. This sequence originates from a young man with active or convalescent COVID-19. This sequence joins TRBV28 and TRBJ2-7; D remains ambiguous. Here the CDR3 DNA reads TGTGCCAGCAGTTTATCCCTAGAATACGAGCAGTACTTC. This codes for CASSLSLEYEQYF.